The rows below give T cell receptor beta chains drawn from one sample of a study of blood T cell repertoires in COVID-19. Libraries were prepared by immunoSEQ multiplex PCR; TCRdb keeps only in-frame clonotypes and omits some of them. The repertoire has around 280,000 clones, 85% to 90% of them found once; the top ten carry 1% to 1.5%. Material: peripheral blood. These receptors were obtained from a man in his 70s with acute or convalescent COVID-19. CDR3s include the opening cysteine and the closing phenylalanine or tryptophan. Each record gives: V gene, D gene, J gene, clone size, CDR3 DNA, CDR3 protein. D genes are given only for firm matches. Size is omitted from some rows. Given values are once, few, many or a class for expanded clones.

v_gene: TRBV5-1
d_gene: -
j_gene: TRBJ2-5
abundance: -
CDR3nt: TGCGCCAGCAGAACCGAAGGGGGCCAAGAGACCCAGTACTTC
CDR3aa: CASRTEGGQETQYF

v_gene: TRBV5-6
d_gene: TRBD1
j_gene: TRBJ2-7
abundance: -
CDR3nt: TGTGCCAGCAGCCGCGGACAGGGGGATTCCTACGAGCAGTACTTC
CDR3aa: CASSRGQGDSYEQYF

v_gene: TRBV2
d_gene: TRBD2
j_gene: TRBJ2-1
abundance: -
CDR3nt: TGTGCCAGCAGGAGGGGAGCGGGAGAGTACAATGAGCAGTTCTTC
CDR3aa: CASRRGAGEYNEQFF

v_gene: TRBV28
d_gene: -
j_gene: TRBJ1-5
abundance: -
CDR3nt: TGTGCCAGCAGTTCCAGGGCCCCCCCAATAGCCCAGCATTTT
CDR3aa: CASSSRAPPIAQHF

v_gene: TRBV29-1
d_gene: -
j_gene: TRBJ1-1
abundance: -
CDR3nt: TGCAGCGTTACGCCACAGAGGAACACTGAAGCTTTCTTT
CDR3aa: CSVTPQRNTEAFF

v_gene: TRBV6-6
d_gene: -
j_gene: TRBJ1-2
abundance: -
CDR3nt: TGTGCCAGCAGCCGTAGTGAGGTCAGGGTTGACTACACCTTC
CDR3aa: CASSRSEVRVDYTF

v_gene: TRBV28
d_gene: TRBD2
j_gene: TRBJ2-7
abundance: -
CDR3nt: TGTGCCAGCAGTTTATTCCGACTCCCCGGGGGGGAGCAGTACTTC
CDR3aa: CASSLFRLPGGEQYF

v_gene: TRBV6-5
d_gene: -
j_gene: TRBJ2-2
abundance: -
CDR3nt: TGTGCCAGCAGTCGACAGGCCGCGAACACCGGGGAGCTGTTTTTT
CDR3aa: CASSRQAANTGELFF

v_gene: TRBV9
d_gene: -
j_gene: TRBJ2-7
abundance: -
CDR3nt: TGTGCCAGCAGCCCGAGAGGGGGGGGGCTTGGCTACGAGCAGTACTTC
CDR3aa: CASSPRGGGLGYEQYF

v_gene: TRBV6-6
d_gene: -
j_gene: TRBJ1-1
abundance: -
CDR3nt: TGTGCCAGCACTCTGCGACAGTCTATGAACACTGAAGCTTTCTTT
CDR3aa: CASTLRQSMNTEAFF

v_gene: TRBV25-1
d_gene: TRBD2
j_gene: TRBJ2-1
abundance: -
CDR3nt: TGTGCCAGCAGTGAATACACTAGCGGGGTCAAGGATGAGCAGTTCTTC
CDR3aa: CASSEYTSGVKDEQFF

v_gene: TRBV11-3
d_gene: TRBD2
j_gene: TRBJ2-1
abundance: -
CDR3nt: TGTGCCAGCAGCCCCGCCGGGACTAACAATGAGCAGTTCTTC
CDR3aa: CASSPAGTNNEQFF

v_gene: TRBV7-2
d_gene: TRBD1
j_gene: TRBJ2-2
abundance: few
CDR3nt: TGTGCCAGCAGCCAAACCGGGACAGGGGCCGGGGAGCTGTTTTTT
CDR3aa: CASSQTGTGAGELFF